This T cell receptor beta chain was recovered during a study of cytomegalovirus exposure and HLA in healthy donors. Germline V gene data show CDR1 as LGHNA and CDR2 as YSLEER. The CDR3 is 14 residues long. The V end was cut by 0 bases, the J end by 2 bases, with 5 bases between. In the PCR, 60 Vbeta and 13 Jbeta primers were used. Repertoires were generated with immunoSEQ multiplex PCR, while TCRdb's copy carries only in-frame clones and drops some. The sample has around 150,000 clones; approximately 70% are singletons. Sequencing was carried out using PBMCs. V and J are TRBV4-3 and TRBJ1-3; TRBD1 is a possible D gene (5 bases). This clonotype originated in a woman in her 40s in good health and CMV-seropositive. CDR3 bases: TGCGCCAGCAGCCAAGAGACAGCTGGAAACACCATATATTTT. It encodes CASSQETAGNTIYF.